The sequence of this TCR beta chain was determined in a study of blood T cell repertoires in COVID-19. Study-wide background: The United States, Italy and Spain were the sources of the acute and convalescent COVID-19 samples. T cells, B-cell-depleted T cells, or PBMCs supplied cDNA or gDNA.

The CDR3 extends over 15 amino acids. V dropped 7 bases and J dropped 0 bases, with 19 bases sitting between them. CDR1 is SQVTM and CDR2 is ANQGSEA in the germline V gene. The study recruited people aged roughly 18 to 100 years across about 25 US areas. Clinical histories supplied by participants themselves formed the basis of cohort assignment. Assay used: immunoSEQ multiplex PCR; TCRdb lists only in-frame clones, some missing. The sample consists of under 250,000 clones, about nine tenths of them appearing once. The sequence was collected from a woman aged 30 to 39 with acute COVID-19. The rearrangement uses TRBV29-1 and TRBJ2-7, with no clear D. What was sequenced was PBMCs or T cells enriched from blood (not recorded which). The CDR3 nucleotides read TGCAGCGCTCTCCTGGAGTCACCGAGCTCCTACGAGCAGTACTTC. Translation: CSALLESPSSYEQYF.